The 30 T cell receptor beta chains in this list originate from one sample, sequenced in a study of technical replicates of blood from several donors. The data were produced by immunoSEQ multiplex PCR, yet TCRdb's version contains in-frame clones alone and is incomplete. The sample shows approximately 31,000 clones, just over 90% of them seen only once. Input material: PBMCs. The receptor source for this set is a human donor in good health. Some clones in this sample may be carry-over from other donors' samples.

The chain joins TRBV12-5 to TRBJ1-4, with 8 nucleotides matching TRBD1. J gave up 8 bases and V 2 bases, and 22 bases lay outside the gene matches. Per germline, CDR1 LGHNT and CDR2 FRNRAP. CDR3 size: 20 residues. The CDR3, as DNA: TGTGCTAGTGGTTTGCCCTTGGTAGGACCTTTCAGGGGGCGAAAGGAAAAACTGTTTTTT. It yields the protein CASGLPLVGPFRGRKEKLFF.

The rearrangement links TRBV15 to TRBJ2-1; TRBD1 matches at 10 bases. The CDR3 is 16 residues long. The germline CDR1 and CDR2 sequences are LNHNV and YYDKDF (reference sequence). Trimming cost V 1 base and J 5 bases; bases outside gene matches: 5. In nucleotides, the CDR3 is TGTGCCACCAGCAGAGCTAGGACAGGGGGGAACAATGAGCAGTTCTTC. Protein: CATSRARTGGNNEQFF.

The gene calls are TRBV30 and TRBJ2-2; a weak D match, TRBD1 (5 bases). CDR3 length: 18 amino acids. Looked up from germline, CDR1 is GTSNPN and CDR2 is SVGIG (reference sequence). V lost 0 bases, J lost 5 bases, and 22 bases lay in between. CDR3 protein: CAWSVRPGPKPYTGELFF. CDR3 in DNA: TGTGCCTGGAGTGTACGGCCAGGGCCCAAACCATATACCGGGGAGCTGTTTTTT.

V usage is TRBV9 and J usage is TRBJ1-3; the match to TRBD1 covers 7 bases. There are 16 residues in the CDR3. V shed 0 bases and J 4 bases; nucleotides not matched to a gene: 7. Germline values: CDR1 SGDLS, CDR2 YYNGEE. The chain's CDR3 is CASSVDDRVYGNTIYF. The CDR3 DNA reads TGTGCCAGCAGCGTAGACGACAGGGTTTACGGAAACACCATATATTTT.

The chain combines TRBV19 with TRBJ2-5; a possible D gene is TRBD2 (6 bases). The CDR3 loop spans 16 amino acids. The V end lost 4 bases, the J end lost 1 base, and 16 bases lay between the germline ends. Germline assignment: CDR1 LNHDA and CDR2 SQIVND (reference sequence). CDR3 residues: CASSNLFGEVQETQYF. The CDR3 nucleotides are TGTGCCAGTAGTAACCTCTTCGGGGAGGTCCAAGAGACCCAGTACTTC.

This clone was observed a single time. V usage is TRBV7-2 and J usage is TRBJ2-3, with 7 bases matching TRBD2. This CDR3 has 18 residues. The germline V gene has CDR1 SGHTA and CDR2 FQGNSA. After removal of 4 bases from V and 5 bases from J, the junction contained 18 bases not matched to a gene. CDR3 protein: CASSSPVEAGTLVDTQYF. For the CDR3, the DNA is TGTGCCAGCAGCTCCCCCGTCGAAGCGGGAACGCTGGTAGATACGCAGTATTTT.

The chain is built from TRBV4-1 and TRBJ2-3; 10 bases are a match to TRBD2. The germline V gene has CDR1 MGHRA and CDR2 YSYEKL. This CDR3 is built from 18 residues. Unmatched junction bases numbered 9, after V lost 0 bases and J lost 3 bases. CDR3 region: CASSQDTGGLAFTDTQYF. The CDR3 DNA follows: TGCGCCAGCAGCCAAGACACAGGGGGACTAGCGTTTACAGATACGCAGTATTTT.

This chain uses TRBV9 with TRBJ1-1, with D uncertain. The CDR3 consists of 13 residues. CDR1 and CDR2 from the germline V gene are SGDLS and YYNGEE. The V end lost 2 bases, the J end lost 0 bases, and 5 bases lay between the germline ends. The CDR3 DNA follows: TGTGCCAGCAGCGTGGCGGTGAACACTGAAGCTTTCTTT. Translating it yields CASSVAVNTEAFF. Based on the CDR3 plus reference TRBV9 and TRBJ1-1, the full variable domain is DSGVTQTPKHLITATGQRVTLRCSPRSGDLSVYWYQQSLDQGLQFLIQYYNGEERAKGNILERFSAQQFPDLHSELNLSSLELGDSALYFCASSVAVNTEAFFGQGTRLTVV.

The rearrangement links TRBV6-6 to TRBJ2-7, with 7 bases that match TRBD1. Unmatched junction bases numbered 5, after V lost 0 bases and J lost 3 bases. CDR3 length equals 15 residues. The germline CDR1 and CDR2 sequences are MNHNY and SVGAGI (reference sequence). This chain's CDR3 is CASSYSLGGIYEQYF. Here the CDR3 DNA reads TGTGCCAGCAGTTACTCTCTAGGGGGCATCTACGAGCAGTACTTC.

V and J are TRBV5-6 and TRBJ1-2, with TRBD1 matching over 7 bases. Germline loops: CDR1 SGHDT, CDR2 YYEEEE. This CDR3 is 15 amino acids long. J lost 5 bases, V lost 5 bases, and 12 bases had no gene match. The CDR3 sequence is CASSAPGTASYGYTF. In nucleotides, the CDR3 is TGTGCCAGCAGTGCGCCCGGGACAGCCTCTTATGGCTACACCTTC.

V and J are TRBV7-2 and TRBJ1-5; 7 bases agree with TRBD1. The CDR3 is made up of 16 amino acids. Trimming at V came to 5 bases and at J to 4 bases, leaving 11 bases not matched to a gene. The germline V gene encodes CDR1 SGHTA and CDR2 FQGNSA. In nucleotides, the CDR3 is TGTGCCAGCAGCGCCACCCGGGACAGCTATAATCAGCCCCAGCATTTT. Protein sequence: CASSATRDSYNQPQHF.

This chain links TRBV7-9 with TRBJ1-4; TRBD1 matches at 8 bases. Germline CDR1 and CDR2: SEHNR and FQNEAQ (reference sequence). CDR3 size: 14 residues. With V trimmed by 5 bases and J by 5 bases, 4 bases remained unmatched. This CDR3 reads CASSLTGANEKLFF. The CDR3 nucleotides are TGTGCCAGCAGCCTGACAGGGGCCAATGAAAAACTGTTTTTT.

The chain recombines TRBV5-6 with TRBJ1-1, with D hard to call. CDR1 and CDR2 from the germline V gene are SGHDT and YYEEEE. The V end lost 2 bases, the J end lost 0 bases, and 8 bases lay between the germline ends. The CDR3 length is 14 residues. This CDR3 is CASSFRYMNTEAFF. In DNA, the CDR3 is TGTGCCAGCAGCTTCAGGTATATGAACACTGAAGCTTTCTTT.

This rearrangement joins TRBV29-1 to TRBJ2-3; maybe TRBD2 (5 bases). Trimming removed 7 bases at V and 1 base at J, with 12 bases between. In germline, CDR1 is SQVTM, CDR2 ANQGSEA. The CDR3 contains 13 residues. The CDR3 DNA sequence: TGCAGCGCCGCAATCGGGGGCACAGATACGCAGTATTTT. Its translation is CSAAIGGTDTQYF.

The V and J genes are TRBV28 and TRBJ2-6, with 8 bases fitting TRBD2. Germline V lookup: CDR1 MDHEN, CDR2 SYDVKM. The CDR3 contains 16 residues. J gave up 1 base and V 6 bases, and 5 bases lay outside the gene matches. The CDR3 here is CASRESGGSGANVLTF. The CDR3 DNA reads TGTGCCAGCAGGGAATCGGGGGGGTCTGGGGCCAACGTCCTGACTTTC.

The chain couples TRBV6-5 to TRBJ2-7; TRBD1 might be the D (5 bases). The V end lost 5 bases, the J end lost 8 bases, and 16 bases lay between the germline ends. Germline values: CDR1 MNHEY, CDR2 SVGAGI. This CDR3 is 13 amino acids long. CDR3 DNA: TGTGCCAGCAGTAGCAACCCGACAGCTCAGCAGTACTTC. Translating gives CASSSNPTAQQYF.

CDR3 bases: TGTGCCAGCAGCCAACAGGGGAGTCGGGATTTCGAGCAGTACTTC. Its protein product is CASSQQGSRDFEQYF. The chain employs TRBV5-6 and TRBJ2-7; 7 bases line up with TRBD1. Germline V gene lookup returns CDR1 SGHDT and CDR2 YYEEEE. The length of the CDR3 is 15 residues. The ends lost 4 bases at V and 6 bases at J; junction bases unmatched: 13.

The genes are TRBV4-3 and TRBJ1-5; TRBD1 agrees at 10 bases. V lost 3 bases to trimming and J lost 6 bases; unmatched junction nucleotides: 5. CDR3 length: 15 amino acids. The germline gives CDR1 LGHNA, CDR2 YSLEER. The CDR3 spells CASSHGTGAGQPQHF. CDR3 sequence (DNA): TGCGCCAGCAGCCATGGGACAGGGGCGGGTCAGCCCCAGCATTTT.

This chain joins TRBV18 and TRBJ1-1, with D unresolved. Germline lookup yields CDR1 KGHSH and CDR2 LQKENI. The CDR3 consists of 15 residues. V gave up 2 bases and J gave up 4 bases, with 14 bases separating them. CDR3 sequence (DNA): TGTGCCAGCTCACCAAACTACGACCGGGGCACTGAAGCTTTCTTT. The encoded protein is CASSPNYDRGTEAFF.

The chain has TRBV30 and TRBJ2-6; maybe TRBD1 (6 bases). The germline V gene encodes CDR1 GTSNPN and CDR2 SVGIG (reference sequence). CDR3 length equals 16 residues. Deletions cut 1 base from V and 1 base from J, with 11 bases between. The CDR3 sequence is CAWSGAGVSGANVLTF. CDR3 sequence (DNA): TGTGCCTGGAGTGGGGCAGGGGTTTCTGGGGCCAACGTCCTGACTTTC. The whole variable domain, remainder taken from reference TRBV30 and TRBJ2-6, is SQTIHQWPATLVQPVGSPLSLECTVEGTSNPNLYWYRQAAGRGLQLLFYSVGIGQISSEVPQNLSASRPQDRQFILSSKKLLLSDSGFYLCAWSGAGVSGANVLTFGAGSRLTVL.

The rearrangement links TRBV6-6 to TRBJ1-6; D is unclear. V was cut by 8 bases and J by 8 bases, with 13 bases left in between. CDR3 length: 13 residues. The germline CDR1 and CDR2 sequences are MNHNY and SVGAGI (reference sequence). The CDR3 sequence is CASASGRHSPLHF. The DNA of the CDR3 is TGTGCCAGCGCTTCGGGGAGACATTCACCCCTCCACTTT.

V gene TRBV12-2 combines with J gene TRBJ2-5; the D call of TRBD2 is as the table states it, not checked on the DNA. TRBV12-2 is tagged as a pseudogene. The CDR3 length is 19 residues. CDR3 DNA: TGTGCAAGTCGCTCACCCCACCCAGCCGCGTTAGCGGGAGTTGAGACCCAGTACTTC. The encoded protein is CASRSPHPAALAGVETQYF.

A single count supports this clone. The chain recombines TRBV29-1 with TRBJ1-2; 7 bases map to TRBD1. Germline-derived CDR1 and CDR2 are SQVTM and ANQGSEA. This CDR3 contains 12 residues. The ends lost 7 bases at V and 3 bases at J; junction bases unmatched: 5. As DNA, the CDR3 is TGCAGCGCCACAGGGGACTACTATGGCTACACCTTC. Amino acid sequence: CSATGDYYGYTF.

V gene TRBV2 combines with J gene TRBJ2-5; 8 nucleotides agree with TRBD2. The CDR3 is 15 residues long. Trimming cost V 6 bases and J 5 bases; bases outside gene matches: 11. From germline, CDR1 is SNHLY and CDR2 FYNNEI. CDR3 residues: CASSAPGTRVETQYF. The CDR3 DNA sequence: TGTGCCAGCAGCGCCCCCGGGACTAGGGTGGAGACCCAGTACTTC.

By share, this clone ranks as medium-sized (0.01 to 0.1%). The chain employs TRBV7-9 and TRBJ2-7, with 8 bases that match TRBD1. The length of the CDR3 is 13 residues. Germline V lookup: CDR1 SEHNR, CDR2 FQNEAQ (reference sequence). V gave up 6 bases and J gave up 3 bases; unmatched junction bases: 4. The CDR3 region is CASSLQGDYEQYF. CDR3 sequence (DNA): TGTGCCAGCAGTCTACAGGGGGACTACGAGCAGTACTTC.

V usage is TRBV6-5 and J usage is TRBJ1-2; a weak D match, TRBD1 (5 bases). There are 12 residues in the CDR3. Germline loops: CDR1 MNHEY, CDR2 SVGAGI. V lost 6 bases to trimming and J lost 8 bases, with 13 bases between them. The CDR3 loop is CASRVGGGGYTF. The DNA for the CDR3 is TGTGCCAGCAGGGTCGGGGGAGGCGGCTACACCTTC.

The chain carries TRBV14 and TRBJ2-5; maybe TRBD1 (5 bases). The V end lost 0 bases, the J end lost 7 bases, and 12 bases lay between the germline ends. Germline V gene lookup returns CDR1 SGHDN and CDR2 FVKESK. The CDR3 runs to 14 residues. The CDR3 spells CASSQEVRVGTQYF. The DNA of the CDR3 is TGTGCCAGCAGCCAAGAAGTCAGGGTTGGGACCCAGTACTTC.

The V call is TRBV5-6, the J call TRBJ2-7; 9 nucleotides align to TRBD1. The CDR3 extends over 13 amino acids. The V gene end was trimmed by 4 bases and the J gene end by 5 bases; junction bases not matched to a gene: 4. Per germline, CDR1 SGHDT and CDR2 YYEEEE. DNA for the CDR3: TGTGCCAGCAGCACGGGACAGGGTGACGAGCAGTACTTC. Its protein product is CASSTGQGDEQYF.

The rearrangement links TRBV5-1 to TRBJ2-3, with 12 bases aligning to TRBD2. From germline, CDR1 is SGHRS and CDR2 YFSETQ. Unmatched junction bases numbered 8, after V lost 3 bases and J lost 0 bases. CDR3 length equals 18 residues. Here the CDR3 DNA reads TGCGCCAGCAGCTCCTTGGTGACTAGCGGGGGAAGCACAGATACGCAGTATTTT. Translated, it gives CASSSLVTSGGSTDTQYF. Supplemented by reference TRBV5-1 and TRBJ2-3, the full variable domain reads KAGVTQTPRYLIKTRGQQVTLSCSPISGHRSVSWYQQTPGQGLQFLFEYFSETQRNKGNFPGRFSGRQFSNSRSEMNVSTLELGDSALYLCASSSLVTSGGSTDTQYFGPGTRLTVL.

CDR3 in DNA: TGTGCCAGCAGCTTAGTAGGCGGGAGGGCAGATACGCAGTATTTT. As protein: CASSLVGGRADTQYF. This chain connects TRBV7-9 to TRBJ2-3, with TRBD2 matching over 9 bases. Trimming took 1 base from V and 4 from J; bases not matched to a gene: 3. The CDR3 is 15 residues long. Germline CDR1 reads SEHNR; CDR2 reads FQNEAQ (reference sequence).